This is a list of T cell receptor beta chains from one sample in a study of cytotoxic CD8 clonotypes in ibrutinib-treated CLL. TCRdb's copy holds only in-frame clones and misses some; the assay was immunoSEQ multiplex PCR. The sample has 150,000 to 200,000 clones, about 72% seen once. The sequences come from PBMCs, collected after 24 months of ibrutinib treatment. The source of these receptors is a human donor with chronic lymphocytic leukemia. Both conserved end residues are part of each CDR3. A D gene is named only where the DNA matches it firmly. The size field is filled for only some rows; it gives once, few, many or a size class.

V gene	D gene	J gene	clone size	CDR3 DNA	CDR3 protein
TRBV10-3	NA	TRBJ2-1	few	TGTGCCATCAGTGAGCGAGTGAGCTCCTACAATGAGCAGTTCTTC	CAISERVSSYNEQFF
TRBV11-2	NA	TRBJ2-2	NA	TGTGCCAGCAGCTTAGCCCTCTACGGGGAGCTGTTTTTT	CASSLALYGELFF
TRBV7-6	TRBD1	TRBJ2-7	once	TGTGCCAGCAGCGTTTTATACAGGGGTAGCTACGAGCAGTACTTC	CASSVLYRGSYEQYF
TRBV5-6	NA	TRBJ2-7	NA	TGTGCCAGCAGCTTGTCACAGTACTACGAGCAGTACTTC	CASSLSQYYEQYF
TRBV5-1	NA	TRBJ1-2	NA	TGCGCCAGCAGCTTGAAGCTCAACTATGGCTACACCTTC	CASSLKLNYGYTF
TRBV30	NA	TRBJ2-7	NA	TGTGCCTGGAAACGCGGGCTGGTCTCCTACGAGCAGTACTTC	CAWKRGLVSYEQYF
TRBV5-1	NA	TRBJ2-7	NA	TGCGCCAGCAGCTTGGGGCAGAGCCTACGGGAGCAGTACTTC	CASSLGQSLREQYF
TRBV9	NA	TRBJ2-5	NA	TGTGCCAGCAGCGCGGGACACGGGTTGGAGACCCAGTACTTC	CASSAGHGLETQYF
TRBV7-8	TRBD1	TRBJ1-1	NA	TGTGCCAGCAGCTTAGGACAGGGGCGGACTGAAGCTTTCTTT	CASSLGQGRTEAFF
TRBV9	NA	TRBJ2-1	NA	TGTGCCAGCAGCGTAGCTGTAGGGTACAACAATGAGCAGTTCTTC	CASSVAVGYNNEQFF
TRBV27	TRBD2	TRBJ2-1	NA	TGTGCCAGCAGTTTTATCCGGGAGGCTTACAATGAGCAGTTCTTC	CASSFIREAYNEQFF
TRBV7-8	TRBD1	TRBJ1-5	NA	TGTGCCAGCAGCTTAGTAGGGGGCGGCAATCAGCCCCAGCATTTT	CASSLVGGGNQPQHF
TRBV20-1	NA	TRBJ2-1	NA	TGCAGTGCAGAACACAACAATGAGCAGTTCTTC	CSAEHNNEQFF
TRBV6-1	TRBD1	TRBJ1-2	NA	TGTGCCAGCGAGACAGGGGGCGGCTATGGCTACACCTTC	CASETGGGYGYTF
TRBV5-1	NA	TRBJ2-5	NA	TGCGCCAGCAGCTTGGAAGAAGAGACCCAGTACTTC	CASSLEEETQYF
TRBV5-1	NA	TRBJ2-5	NA	TGCGCCAGCAGCTTAGGATCAGGATTGACCCAAGAGACCCAGTACTTC	CASSLGSGLTQETQYF
TRBV7-8	TRBD2	TRBJ2-7	NA	TGTGCCAGCAGCTTTTACCGACAGACTAGCGGGAGTTACGAGCAGTACTTC	CASSFYRQTSGSYEQYF
TRBV6-5	NA	TRBJ2-5	NA	TGTGCCAGCAGTGACACTGGGGCAGAAGAGACCCAGTACTTC	CASSDTGAEETQYF
TRBV6-5	NA	TRBJ2-7	NA	TGTGCCAGCAGTTACCAACCGCAAGGCGGCGAGCAGTACTTC	CASSYQPQGGEQYF
TRBV7-8	TRBD1	TRBJ1-1	NA	TGTGCCAGCAGCTCAACAAACAGGGGTGGAAACACTGAAGCTTTCTTT	CASSSTNRGGNTEAFF
TRBV7-9	NA	TRBJ2-1	NA	TGTGCCAGCAGCTTAGTTTTGTTGGAGCAGTTCTTC	CASSLVLLEQFF
TRBV5-1	NA	TRBJ2-7	NA	TGCGCCAGCAGCCTCAGGGTAATCCCATACGAGCAGTACTTC	CASSLRVIPYEQYF
TRBV28	TRBD2	TRBJ2-7	NA	TGTGCCAGCAGTAACTTTCCGGGACTAGCAGGAACCTACGAGCAGTACTTC	CASSNFPGLAGTYEQYF
TRBV11-2	TRBD1	TRBJ1-1	once	TGTGCCAGCAGCGCCCAACAGGGGATGAACACTGAAGCTTTCTTT	CASSAQQGMNTEAFF
TRBV7-9	NA	TRBJ2-3	NA	TGTGCCAGCAGTCTGCGGGCCGTCACAGATACGCAGTATTTT	CASSLRAVTDTQYF
TRBV6-1	NA	TRBJ1-4	NA	TGTGCCAGCAGCGCCCCCGGGGTAGGAGAAAAACTGTTTTTT	CASSAPGVGEKLFF
TRBV5-1	TRBD1	TRBJ1-2	few	TGCGCCAGCAGCTCGGGACAGGGAGACAACTATGGCTACACCTTC	CASSSGQGDNYGYTF
TRBV4-3	NA	TRBJ2-7	NA	TGCGCCAGCAGCCAAGCAGGGTTGTCTCACGAGCAGTACTTC	CASSQAGLSHEQYF
TRBV7-6	NA	TRBJ1-1	once	TGTGCCAGCACCGACGGGACTGAAGCTTTCTTT	CASTDGTEAFF
TRBV7-2	TRBD2	TRBJ2-3	few	TGTGCCAGCAGCTTAGCCAGACTAGCGGGAGGTGGGAATCCAACAGATACGCAGTATTTT	CASSLARLAGGGNPTDTQYF
TRBV12-5	NA	TRBJ2-5	NA	TGTGCTAGTGGTTCCGGGGTAGCCCCAGAGACCCAGTACTTC	CASGSGVAPETQYF
TRBV10-1	TRBD1	TRBJ1-5	few	TGCGCCAGCAGTGAGGCAGGACAGGGGCTCTATCAGCCCCAGCATTTT	CASSEAGQGLYQPQHF
TRBV28	NA	TRBJ1-2	NA	TGTGCCAGTTCTTTCGGCTATGGCTACACCTTC	CASSFGYGYTF
TRBV7-9	NA	TRBJ1-1	NA	TGTGCCAGCAGCTTAGATGCGGTGGGTGGCGCTTTCTTT	CASSLDAVGGAFF
TRBV11-2	NA	TRBJ2-7	NA	TGTGCCAGCAGCGTCGGGACCGCGTCTGGTTACGAGCAGTACTTC	CASSVGTASGYEQYF
TRBV29-1	NA	TRBJ2-3	NA	TGCAGCGTTCACAGGGGCACAGATACGCAGTATTTT	CSVHRGTDTQYF
TRBV7-9	NA	TRBJ2-7	NA	TGTGCCAGCAGATCGGCAGGGGAGTACGAGCAGTACTTC	CASRSAGEYEQYF
TRBV7-2	NA	TRBJ1-5	NA	TGTGCCAGCAGCTTAGTGGGAATCAGCAATCAGCCCCAGCATTTT	CASSLVGISNQPQHF
TRBV9	TRBD2	TRBJ2-1	NA	TGTGCCAGCAGCGTAGGCCTAGCGGGAGGATTATACAATGAGCAGTTCTTC	CASSVGLAGGLYNEQFF
TRBV5-4	NA	TRBJ2-7	NA	TGTGCCAGCAGCTTACGAGCAGGAGAGTCCTACGAGCAGTACTTC	CASSLRAGESYEQYF
TRBV5-1	NA	TRBJ2-7	NA	TGCGCCAGCAGCTTGGATAGCCCCTACGAGCAGTACTTC	CASSLDSPYEQYF